This T cell receptor beta chain came from a study of blood T cell repertoires in COVID-19. In the study overall: Some COVID-19 samples were acute and others convalescent; all came from the United States, Italy and Spain. Sample material is recorded as cDNA or gDNA derived from T cells, B-cell-depleted T cells, or PBMCs.

Ages ranged from about 18 to 89 years, with residence in 24 US areas. V gave up 0 bases and J gave up 4 bases, with 11 bases separating them. This CDR3 has 15 residues. Germline CDR1 and CDR2: MNHEY and SVGAGI. Authors' analysis steps: Reference gene primer amplification gave estimated nucleated cell counts. The table came from immunoSEQ multiplex PCR; TCRdb's copy has only in-frame clones and leaves some out. V, J and clone size derive from that table, while D and trimming were established from the DNA sequence. Seen here are 150,000 to 200,000 clones, about 88% observed once, and the top ten hold 0.95% to 1.5%.

This chain connects TRBV6-5 to TRBJ2-3; D is uncertain. This TCR derives from a human donor with acute COVID-19. The donor label of this sample is uncertain. Input material: PBMCs or T cells enriched from blood (not recorded which). As DNA, the CDR3 is TGTGCCAGCAGTTACTCCAACTTTGCACCAGATACGCAGTATTTT. Translation: CASSYSNFAPDTQYF.